This is a list of T cell receptor beta chains from one sample in a study of T cells in placental villitis. The method was immunoSEQ multiplex PCR; TCRdb's version includes in-frame clones alone and lacks a portion of them. The profile shows about 6,300 clones, around 80% of them singletons. The sequencing sample was made of placental tissue containing maternal and fetal cells. These receptors were taken from a human patient with infectious villitis; the placental T cells may come from both mother and fetus. The CDR3 runs from the conserved cysteine through the conserved F or W. The D gene is left open where the match is weak. Clone size, where shown, is once, few, many, or a class for clones that have expanded.

TRBD1	TRBJ1-4	TRBV7-9	once	TGTGCCAGCAGACCACAGGGGTTAAAGGCAACTAATGAAAAACTGTTTTTT	CASRPQGLKATNEKLFF
.	TRBJ1-2	TRBV6-1	.	TGTGCCAGCAGTGAACTTGGGTATGGCTACACCTTC	CASSELGYGYTF
.	TRBJ1-4	TRBV29-1	.	TGCAGCGTTGAAGGAGGGGGTAATGAAAAACTGTTTTTT	CSVEGGGNEKLFF
.	TRBJ1-1	TRBV11-3	.	TGTGCCAGCAGCTTAGCCATGAACACTGAAGCTTTCTTT	CASSLAMNTEAFF
.	TRBJ2-4	TRBV6-2/TRBV6-3	.	TGTGCCAGCAGTTACTCGGAGGGAAACATTCAGTACTTC	CASSYSEGNIQYF
TRBD1	TRBJ1-1	TRBV7-2	.	TGTGCCAGCAGCCCGGGACAGGGGGTCCGTACTGAAGCTTTCTTT	CASSPGQGVRTEAFF
.	TRBJ1-5	TRBV30	.	TGTGCCTGGAGTATTCAGGGGAATCAGCCCCAGCATTTT	CAWSIQGNQPQHF
.	TRBJ1-5	TRBV4-1	.	TGCGCCAGCAGCCAAATCTTTACCAATCAGCCCCAGCATTTT	CASSQIFTNQPQHF
.	TRBJ2-2	TRBV10-3	.	TGTGCCATCAGTGACAGTTTGGGTCAGGTCAAGGGGGAGCTGTTTTTT	CAISDSLGQVKGELFF
.	TRBJ2-3	TRBV19	.	TGTGCTAGTAGCCCGCGTGGAGCCCCAGATACGCAGTATTTT	CASSPRGAPDTQYF
.	TRBJ1-2	TRBV6-5	.	TGTGCCAGCCAGACAGCGAACTATGGCTACACCTTC	CASQTANYGYTF
TRBD1	TRBJ1-2	TRBV4-2	.	TGTGCCAGCAGCCAAGTAACAGGGGGCAACTATGGCTACACCTTC	CASSQVTGGNYGYTF
.	TRBJ1-2	TRBV2	.	TGTGCCAGCAGTGAAACTCTATTTTATGGCTACACCTTC	CASSETLFYGYTF
.	TRBJ2-1	TRBV5-1	.	TGCGCCAGCAGCTTTGGGGGGACCACTCATTCCATGGATGAGCAGTTCTTC	CASSFGGTTHSMDEQFF
TRBD1	TRBJ1-1	TRBV20-1	.	TGCAGTGCTAGTTTAGGGACAGGGATGAACACTGAAGCTTTCTTT	CSASLGTGMNTEAFF
.	TRBJ2-5	TRBV2	.	TGTGCCAGCAGTGCCCAGGGGGGCGCCCAAGAGACCCAGTACTTC	CASSAQGGAQETQYF
.	TRBJ2-3	TRBV2	.	TGTGCCAGCAGTGATGGGCGGGGCCGCGCAGATACGCAGTATTTT	CASSDGRGRADTQYF
.	TRBJ2-5	TRBV9	.	TGTGCCAGCAGCCGACCGGGGTACGAGACCCAGTACTTC	CASSRPGYETQYF
.	TRBJ2-3	TRBV5-1	.	TGCGCCAGCAGCTTGGGATTGCTGCCCCGGGATACGCAGTATTTT	CASSLGLLPRDTQYF